This record covers a single T cell receptor beta chain. This specimen belongs to a study of blood T cell repertoires in COVID-19. Background on the study: COVID-19 samples from acute and convalescent phases originated in the United States, Italy and Spain. In each case, the material was cDNA or gDNA derived from T cells, B-cell-depleted T cells, or PBMCs.

Methods used by the authors: How many nucleated cells were present was estimated from reference gene primer amplification. Produced via immunoSEQ multiplex PCR; TCRdb's table is partial and in-frame only. V and J calls and clone size are copied from that table; D and trimming were computed from the DNA. Here the sample spans 35,000 to 55,000 clones, around 84% being singletons. This CDR3 has 15 amino acids. Germline V gene data show CDR1 as SGHTA and CDR2 as FQGNSA. V was clipped by 2 bases and J by 2 bases; unmatched bases: 5. The sequenced material came from peripheral blood. This rearrangement joins TRBV7-2 to TRBJ2-7; 8 bases match TRBD1. This clonotype was obtained from a woman in her sixties or seventies in a cohort sampled during active COVID-19. The CDR3 bases are TGTGCCAGCAGCTTAAACTCGGACAGGGCCTACGAGCAGTACTTC. Translating gives CASSLNSDRAYEQYF.